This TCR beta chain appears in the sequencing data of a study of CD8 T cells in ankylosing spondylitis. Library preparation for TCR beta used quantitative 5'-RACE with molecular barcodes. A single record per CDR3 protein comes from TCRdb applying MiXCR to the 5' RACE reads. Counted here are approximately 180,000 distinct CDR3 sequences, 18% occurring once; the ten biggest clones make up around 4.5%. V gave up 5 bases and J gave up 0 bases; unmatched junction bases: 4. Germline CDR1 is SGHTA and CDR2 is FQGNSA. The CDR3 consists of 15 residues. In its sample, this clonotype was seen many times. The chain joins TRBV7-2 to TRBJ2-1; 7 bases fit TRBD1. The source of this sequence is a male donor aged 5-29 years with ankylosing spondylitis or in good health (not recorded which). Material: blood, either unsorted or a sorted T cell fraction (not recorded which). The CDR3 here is CASSEGQSSYNEQFF. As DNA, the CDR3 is TGTGCCAGCAGCGAGGGACAGAGCTCCTACAATGAGCAGTTCTTC. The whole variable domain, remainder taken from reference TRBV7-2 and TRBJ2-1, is GAGVSQSPSNKVTEKGKDVELRCDPISGHTALYWYRQSLGQGLEFLIYFQGNSAPDKSGLPSDRFSAERTGGSVSTLTIQRTQQEDSAVYLCASSEGQSSYNEQFFGPGTRLTVL.